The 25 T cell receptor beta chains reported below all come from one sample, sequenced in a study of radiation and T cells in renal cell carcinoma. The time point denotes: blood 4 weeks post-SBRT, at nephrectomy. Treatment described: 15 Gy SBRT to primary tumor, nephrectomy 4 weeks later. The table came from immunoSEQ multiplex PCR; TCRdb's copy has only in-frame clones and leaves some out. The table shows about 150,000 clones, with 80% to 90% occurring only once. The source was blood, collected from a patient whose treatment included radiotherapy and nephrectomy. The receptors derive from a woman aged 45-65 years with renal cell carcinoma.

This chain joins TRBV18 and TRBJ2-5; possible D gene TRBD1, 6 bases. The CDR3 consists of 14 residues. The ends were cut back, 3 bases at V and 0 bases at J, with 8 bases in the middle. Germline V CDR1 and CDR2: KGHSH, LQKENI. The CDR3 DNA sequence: TGTGCCAGCTCACCCGGACAGTACCAAGAGACCCAGTACTTC. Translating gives CASSPGQYQETQYF.

The CDR3 spells CASSLVGERGYTF. CDR3 DNA: TGTGCCAGCAGCTTGGTAGGGGAACGGGGCTACACCTTC. The chain couples TRBV5-4 to TRBJ1-2, with a possible D match to TRBD1 (5 bases). The length of the CDR3 is 13 residues. V shed 0 bases and J shed 8 bases, with 11 bases lying between them. Germline values: CDR1 SGHNT, CDR2 YYREEE (reference sequence).

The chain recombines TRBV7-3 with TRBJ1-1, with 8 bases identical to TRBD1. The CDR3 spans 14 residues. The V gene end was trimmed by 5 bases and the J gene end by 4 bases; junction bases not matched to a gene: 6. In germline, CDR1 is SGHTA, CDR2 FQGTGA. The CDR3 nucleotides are TGTGCCAGCAGCCCCCCGGACAGGGCCACTGAAGCTTTCTTT. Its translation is CASSPPDRATEAFF.

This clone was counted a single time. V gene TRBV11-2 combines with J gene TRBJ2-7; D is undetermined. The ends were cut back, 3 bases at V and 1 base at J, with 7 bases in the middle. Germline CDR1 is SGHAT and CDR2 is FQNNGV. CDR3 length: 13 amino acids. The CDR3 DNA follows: TGTGCCAGCAGCTTGGCAGGTTCCTACGAGCAGTACTTC. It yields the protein CASSLAGSYEQYF.

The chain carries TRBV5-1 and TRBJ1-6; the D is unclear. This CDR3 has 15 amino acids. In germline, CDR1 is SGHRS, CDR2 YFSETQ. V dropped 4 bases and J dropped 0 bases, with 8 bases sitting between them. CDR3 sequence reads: CASSLSSSYNSPLHF. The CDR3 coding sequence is TGCGCCAGCAGCCTATCGAGCTCCTATAATTCACCCCTCCACTTT.

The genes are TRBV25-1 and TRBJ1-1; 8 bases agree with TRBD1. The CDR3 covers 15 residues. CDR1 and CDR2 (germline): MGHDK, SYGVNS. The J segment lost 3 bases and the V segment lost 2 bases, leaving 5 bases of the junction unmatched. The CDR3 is CASSEAGGVDTEAFF. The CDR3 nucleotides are TGTGCCAGCAGTGAAGCAGGGGGCGTGGACACTGAAGCTTTCTTT.

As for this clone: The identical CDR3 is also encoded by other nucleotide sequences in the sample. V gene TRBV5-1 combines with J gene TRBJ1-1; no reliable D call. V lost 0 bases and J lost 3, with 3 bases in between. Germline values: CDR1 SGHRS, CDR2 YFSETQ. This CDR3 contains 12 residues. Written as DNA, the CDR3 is TGCGCCAGCAGCTTGGAGGACACTGAAGCTTTCTTT. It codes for CASSLEDTEAFF.

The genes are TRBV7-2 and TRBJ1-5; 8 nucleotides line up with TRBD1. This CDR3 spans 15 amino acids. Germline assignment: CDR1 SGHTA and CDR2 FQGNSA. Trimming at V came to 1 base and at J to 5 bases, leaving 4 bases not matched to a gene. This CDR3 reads CASSLVRGLDQPQHF. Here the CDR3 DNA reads TGTGCCAGCAGCTTAGTCAGGGGGCTAGATCAGCCCCAGCATTTT. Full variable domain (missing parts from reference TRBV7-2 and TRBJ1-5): GAGVSQSPSNKVTEKGKDVELRCDPISGHTALYWYRQSLGQGLEFLIYFQGNSAPDKSGLPSDRFSAERTGGSVSTLTIQRTQQEDSAVYLCASSLVRGLDQPQHFGDGTRLSIL.

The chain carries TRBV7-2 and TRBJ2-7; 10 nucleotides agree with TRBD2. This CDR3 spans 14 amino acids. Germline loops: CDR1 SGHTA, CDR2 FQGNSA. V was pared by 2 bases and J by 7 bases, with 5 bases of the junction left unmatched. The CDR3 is CASSLTSGKGEQYF. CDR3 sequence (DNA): TGTGCCAGCAGCTTAACTAGCGGGAAAGGTGAGCAGTACTTC.

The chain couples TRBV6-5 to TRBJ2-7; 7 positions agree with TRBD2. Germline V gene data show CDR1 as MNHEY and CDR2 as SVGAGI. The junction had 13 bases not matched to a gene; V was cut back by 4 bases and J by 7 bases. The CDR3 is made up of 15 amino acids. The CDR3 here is CASSSPSAGVREQYF. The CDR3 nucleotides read TGTGCCAGCAGTTCCCCTTCTGCGGGAGTTAGGGAGCAGTACTTC.

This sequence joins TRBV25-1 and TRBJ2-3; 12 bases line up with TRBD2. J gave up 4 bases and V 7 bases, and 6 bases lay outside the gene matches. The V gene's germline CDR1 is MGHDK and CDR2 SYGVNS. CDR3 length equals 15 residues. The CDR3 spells CASTRLAGVSDTQYF. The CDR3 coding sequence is TGTGCCAGCACCAGACTAGCGGGAGTGTCAGATACGCAGTATTTT.

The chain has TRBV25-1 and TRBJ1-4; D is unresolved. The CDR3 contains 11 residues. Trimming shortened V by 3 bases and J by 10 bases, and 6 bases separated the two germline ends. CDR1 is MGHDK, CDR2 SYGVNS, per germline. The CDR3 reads CASSDGVKLFF. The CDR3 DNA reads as TGTGCCAGCAGTGACGGGGTAAAACTGTTTTTT. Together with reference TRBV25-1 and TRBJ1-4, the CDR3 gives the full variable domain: EADIYQTPRYLVIGTGKKITLECSQTMGHDKMYWYQQDPGMELHLIHYSYGVNSTEKGDLSSESTVSRIRTEHFPLTLESARPSHTSQYLCASSDGVKLFFGSGTQLSVL.

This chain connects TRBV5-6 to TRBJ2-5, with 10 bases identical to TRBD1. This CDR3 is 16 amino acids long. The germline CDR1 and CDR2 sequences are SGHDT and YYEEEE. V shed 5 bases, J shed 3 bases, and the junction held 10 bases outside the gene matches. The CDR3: CASSSRTGGYEETQYF. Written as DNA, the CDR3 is TGTGCCAGCAGTTCTCGGACAGGGGGGTATGAAGAGACCCAGTACTTC.

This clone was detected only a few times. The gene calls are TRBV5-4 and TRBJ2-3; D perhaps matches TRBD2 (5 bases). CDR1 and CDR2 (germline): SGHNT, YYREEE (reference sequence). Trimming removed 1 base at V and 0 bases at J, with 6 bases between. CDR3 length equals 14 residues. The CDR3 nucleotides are TGTGCCAGCAGCTTGTCGGGGAGCACAGATACGCAGTATTTT. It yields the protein CASSLSGSTDTQYF.

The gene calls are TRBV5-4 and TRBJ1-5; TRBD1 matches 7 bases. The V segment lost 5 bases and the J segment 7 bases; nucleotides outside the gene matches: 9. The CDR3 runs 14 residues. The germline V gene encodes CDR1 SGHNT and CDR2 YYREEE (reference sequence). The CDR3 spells CASRDGDSGQPQHF. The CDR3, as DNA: TGTGCCAGCAGGGACGGGGACAGCGGGCAGCCCCAGCATTTT.

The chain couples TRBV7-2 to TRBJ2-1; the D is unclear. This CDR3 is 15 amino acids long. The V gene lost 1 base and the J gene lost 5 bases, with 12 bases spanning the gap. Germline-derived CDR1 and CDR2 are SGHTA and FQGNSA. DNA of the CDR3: TGTGCCAGCAGCTTAGGATCTGTCGGCCACAATGAGCAGTTCTTC. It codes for CASSLGSVGHNEQFF.

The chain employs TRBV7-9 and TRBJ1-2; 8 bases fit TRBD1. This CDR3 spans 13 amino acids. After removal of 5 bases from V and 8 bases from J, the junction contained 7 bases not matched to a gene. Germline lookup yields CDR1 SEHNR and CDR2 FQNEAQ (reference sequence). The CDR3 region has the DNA TGTGCCAGCAGCCCGCAGGGGGCTATGGGCTACACCTTC. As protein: CASSPQGAMGYTF.

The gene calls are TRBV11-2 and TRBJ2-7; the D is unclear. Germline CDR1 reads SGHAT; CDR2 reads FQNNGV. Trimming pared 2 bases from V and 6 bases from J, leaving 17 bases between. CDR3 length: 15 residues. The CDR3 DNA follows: TGTGCCAGCAGCTTACCTTTCAGACGCATCGCCGAGCAGTACTTC. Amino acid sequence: CASSLPFRRIAEQYF.

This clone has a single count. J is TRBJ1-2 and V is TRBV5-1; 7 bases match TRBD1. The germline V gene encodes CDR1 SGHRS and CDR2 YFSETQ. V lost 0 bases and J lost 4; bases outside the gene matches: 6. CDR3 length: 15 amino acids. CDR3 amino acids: CASSLEGRGSYGYTF. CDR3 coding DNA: TGCGCCAGCAGCTTGGAGGGCAGGGGGTCCTATGGCTACACCTTC.

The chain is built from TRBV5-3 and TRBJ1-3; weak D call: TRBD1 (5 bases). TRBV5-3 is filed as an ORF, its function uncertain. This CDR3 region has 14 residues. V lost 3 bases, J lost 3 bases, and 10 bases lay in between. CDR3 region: CARSSGGDGNTIYF. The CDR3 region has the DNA TGTGCCAGAAGCTCTGGGGGGGATGGAAACACCATATATTTT.

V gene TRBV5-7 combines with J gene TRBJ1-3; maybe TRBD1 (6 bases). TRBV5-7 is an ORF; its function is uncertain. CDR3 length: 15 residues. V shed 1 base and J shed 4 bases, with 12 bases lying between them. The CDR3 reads CASSLYPGGGNTIYF. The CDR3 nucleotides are TGTGCCAGCAGCTTGTACCCCGGGGGCGGAAACACCATATATTTT.

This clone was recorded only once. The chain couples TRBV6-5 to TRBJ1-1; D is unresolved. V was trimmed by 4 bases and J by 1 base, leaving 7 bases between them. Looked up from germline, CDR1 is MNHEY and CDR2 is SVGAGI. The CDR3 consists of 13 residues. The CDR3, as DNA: TGTGCCAGCAGTTTATCTCGGAACACTGAAGCTTTCTTT. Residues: CASSLSRNTEAFF.

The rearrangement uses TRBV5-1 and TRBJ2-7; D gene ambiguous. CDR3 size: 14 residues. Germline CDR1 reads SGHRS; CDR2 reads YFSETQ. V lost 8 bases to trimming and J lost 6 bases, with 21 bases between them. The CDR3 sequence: CASNPGDGISEQYF. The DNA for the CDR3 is TGCGCCAGTAACCCCGGAGATGGGATCAGCGAGCAGTACTTC. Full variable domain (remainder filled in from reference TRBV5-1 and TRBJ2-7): KAGVTQTPRYLIKTRGQQVTLSCSPISGHRSVSWYQQTPGQGLQFLFEYFSETQRNKGNFPGRFSGRQFSNSRSEMNVSTLELGDSALYLCASNPGDGISEQYFGPGTRLTVT.

The CDR3 DNA reads TGCGCCAGCAGCTTGGGGGACAGTTCCTACGAGCAGTACTTC. It is translated as CASSLGDSSYEQYF. The rearrangement uses TRBV5-1 and TRBJ2-7, with 7 bases matching TRBD1. The germline V gene encodes CDR1 SGHRS and CDR2 YFSETQ. V was clipped by 0 bases and J by 1 base; unmatched bases: 1. The CDR3 runs 14 residues.

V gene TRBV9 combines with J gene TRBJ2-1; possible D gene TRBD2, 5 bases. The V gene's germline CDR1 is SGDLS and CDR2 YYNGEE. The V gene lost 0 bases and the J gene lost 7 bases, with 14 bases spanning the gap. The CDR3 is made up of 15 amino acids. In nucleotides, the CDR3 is TGTGCCAGCAGCGTAGCCAGCCGGGGTGGGAATGAGCAGTTCTTC. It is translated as CASSVASRGGNEQFF.